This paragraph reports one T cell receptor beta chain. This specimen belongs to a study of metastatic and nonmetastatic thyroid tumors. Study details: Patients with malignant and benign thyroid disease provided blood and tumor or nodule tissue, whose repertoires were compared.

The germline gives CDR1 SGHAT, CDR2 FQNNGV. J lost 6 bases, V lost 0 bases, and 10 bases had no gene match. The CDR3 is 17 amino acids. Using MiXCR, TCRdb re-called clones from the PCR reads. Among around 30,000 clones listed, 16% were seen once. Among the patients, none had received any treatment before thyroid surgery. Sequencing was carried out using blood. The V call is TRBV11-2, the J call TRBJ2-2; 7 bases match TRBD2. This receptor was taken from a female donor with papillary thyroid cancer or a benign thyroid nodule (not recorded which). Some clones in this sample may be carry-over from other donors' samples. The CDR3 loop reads CASSLDSWGGRAGELFF. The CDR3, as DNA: TGTGCCAGCAGCTTAGATAGTTGGGGGGGTAGAGCCGGGGAGCTGTTTTTT.